What follows describes a single T cell receptor (beta chain). Its antigen is currently unknown. The data stem from a study of OX40 agonist ivuxolimab in advanced cancers. Study-wide points: Blood T cells, both CD4+ and CD8+, expanded clonally by week 6 at 0.1 to 3.0 mg/kg.

Assay: immunoSEQ multiplex PCR; the TCRdb copy retains only in-frame clones and omits some. Among more than 65,000 clones, about 88% were seen once, and the ten largest hold around 0.96%. Systemic immunosuppression or a history of autoimmune disease excluded patients. V lost 2 bases, J lost 4 bases, and 4 bases lay in between. The germline V gene encodes CDR1 SGHVS and CDR2 FQNEAQ. CDR3 length: 12 residues. The sequencing here drew on CD4+ or CD8+ T cells sorted from blood, taken in a trial of the OX40 agonist ivuxolimab. The chain recombines TRBV7-8 with TRBJ2-3, with D uncertain. This TCR derives from an adult with an advanced solid tumor such as melanoma, head and neck, liver or kidney cancer. The CDR3 bases are TGTGCCAGCAGCTTAATTTCAGATACGCAGTATTTT. The encoded protein is CASSLISDTQYF.